The TCR beta chain described here comes from a study of blood T cells in healthy people across ages (dated by TCRdb to between 2014 and 2017). About the full investigation: In model experiments, template switching captured roughly one uniquely barcoded TCR beta cDNA molecule for every two T cells. The study analyzed two additional independent replicas of 1 million unique cDNA reads from the same blood draw for two donors, one aged 18 to 30 and one aged 80 or older. Donors were grouped into four age groups: young (average approximately 15 years), middle-aged (approximately 41), aged (around 60) and long-lived (approximately 78). To track age-related changes in TCR beta repertoire diversity, the study relied on deep sequencing normalized with unique cDNA molecular identifiers. To avoid experimental bias, donors of different ages were randomly spread across the sequencing lanes. Points the paper makes about the study in general: Observed TCR beta diversity correlated strongly with the percentage of naive T cells measured by flow cytometry. As age increased, observed TCR beta diversity per million T cells dropped in a roughly linear way, and a significant reduction was already evident by age about 40. Donor CMV infection status was unknown, potentially confounding age-related changes in expanded clonotypes. Because profiling used bulk unsorted PBMCs, naive and antigen-experienced compartments could not be compared conclusively. Compared with the aged group, the long-lived group had more naive CD4+ T cells, fewer expanded clones and increased TCR diversity, a pattern suggesting age selection. Estimates of total diversity based on one million sequenced T cells were regarded as lower bounds and as underestimates.

From the cysteine through the phenylalanine, the CDR3 covers 16 amino acids. CDR3 DNA only is kept here, 48 bases in frame from base 1. CDR1 and CDR2 are drawn from the germline V gene (reference sequence): DFQATT, SNEGSKA. Ends trimmed: V by 1 base, J by 4 bases; bases unmatched to a gene: 4. A word on this clonotype: Its cognate antigen has yet to be identified. Base-call qualities are not available, and no considerably larger clone is one nucleotide away.

To prepare the library, 5' RACE was applied. TCRdb records Illumina HiSeq 2500 as the sequencer. A second about 7 to 12 cycle PCR used a sample-barcoded 5' primer and a J-beta primer mix. A template-switch 5' adaptor carrying 12 random nucleotides introduced a unique molecular identifier onto each TCR beta cDNA molecule. Each sample yielded at least 2.5 million CDR3-containing paired-end reads. First-strand cDNA synthesis was performed from all RNA using the Mint cDNA synthesis kit, with priming by a TRBC-specific oligonucleotide. All cDNA was treated with uracil-DNA glycosylase and then went through a first 18-cycle PCR with the universal primers M1SS and BC2_uni_R. The study's processing was this. For normalization, 1 million high-quality reads were randomly selected from each sample, with every read carrying a distinct molecular identifier. Reads sharing molecular identifiers were discarded rather than binned into consensus sequences. CDR3 identification, clonotype clustering and error correction used MiTCR with a Q25 quality threshold and the strictest error-elimination algorithm. Lower-bound total TCR beta diversity was estimated with a nonparametric unseen species model using Euler transformation. TCRdb reran the public reads through fastp at Q25 and MiXCR, keeping productive beta chains. One record per CDR3 amino acid sequence lists the most common genes and DNA. What appears here as the V and J calls and clone size reflects TCRdb's work, not the paper's. A total of 920,000 or so distinct CDR3 sequences appear in this sample, 35% to 50% of them only once. The top ten constitute about 20% of the sample.

The roughly 38 donors, aged about 6 to 95 years, were systemically healthy Caucasian individuals from Russia. Each donor gave about 9.2 milliliters of peripheral blood, drawn into EDTA-treated Vacutainer tubes. PBMCs were isolated by Ficoll-Paque density-gradient centrifugation, with at least 6 million obtained per sample. Trizol reagent was used to extract total RNA from the PBMCs, yielding at least 5.5 micrograms per sample. For every donor, an aliquot of PBMCs went through flow cytometry to measure the percentages of naive CD45RAhigh/CD27high T cells. This TCR was sampled from a woman between 55 and 75 years old in good health. The sequenced material came from blood. The chain uses TRBV20-1 and TRBJ2-1; a stretch of 13 junction bases matches TRBD2. This receptor carries the CDR3 CSARVLTSGRYNEQFF. The DNA is as follows: TGCAGTGCTAGAGTTCTGACTAGCGGGAGGTACAATGAGCAGTTCTTC.